This T cell receptor beta chain is drawn from a study of Graves' ophthalmopathy and Graves' hyperthyroidism. Whole-study results and caveats: Most expanded clonotypes from thyroid (those above 0.001 frequency) were also found in blood.

Transcripts of RNA were the source for amplifying TCR beta CDR3 regions. First-round RT-PCR with HTBI primers preceded a second-round multiplex PCR. TCRdb analysed the multiplex PCR reads with MiXCR anew, one entry per CDR3 protein. The sample has more than 1,000,000 distinct CDR3 sequences, around a third seen once. Trimming stripped 4 bases from V and 9 bases from J, with 13 bases between. The CDR3 has 13 residues. Germline V gene data show CDR1 as LGHDT and CDR2 as YNNKEL (reference sequence). Eligible hyperthyroidism cases comprised new diagnoses of under 2 months' duration in individuals aged 18 to 65. Researchers turned away patients with other autoimmune diseases, uncontrolled infections, pregnancy or lactation. Establishment of the diagnosis relied upon clinical symptoms, serum thyroxine, TRAb, thyroid ultrasound and orbital computed tomography. Turning to this clonotype: The antigen is unknown.

The genes are TRBV3-1 and TRBJ1-3; D remains unclear. The sequenced sample was peripheral blood or thyroid tissue (not recorded which). This TCR was recovered from an adult man with Graves' hyperthyroidism. This CDR3 reads CASSPRLKGTIYF. The DNA for the CDR3 is TGTGCCAGCAGCCCCAGACTCAAGGGCACCATATATTTT.